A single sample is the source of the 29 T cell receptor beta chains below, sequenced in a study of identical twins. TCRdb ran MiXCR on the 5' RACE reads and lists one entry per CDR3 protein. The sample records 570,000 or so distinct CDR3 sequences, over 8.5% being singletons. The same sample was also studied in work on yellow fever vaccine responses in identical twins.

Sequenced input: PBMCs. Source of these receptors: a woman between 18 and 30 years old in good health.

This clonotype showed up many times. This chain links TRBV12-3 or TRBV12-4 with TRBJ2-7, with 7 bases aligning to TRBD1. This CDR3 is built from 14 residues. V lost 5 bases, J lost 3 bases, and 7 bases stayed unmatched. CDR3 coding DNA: TGTGCCAGCAGTACCCGGGACAGACTCTACGAGCAGTACTTC. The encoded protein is CASSTRDRLYEQYF.

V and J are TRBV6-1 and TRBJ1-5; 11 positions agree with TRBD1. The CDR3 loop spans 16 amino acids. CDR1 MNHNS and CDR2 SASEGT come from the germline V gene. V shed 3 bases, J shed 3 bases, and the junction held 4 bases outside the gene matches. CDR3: CASSEWTGGDNQPQHF. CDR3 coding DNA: TGTGCCAGCAGTGAGTGGACAGGGGGCGACAATCAGCCCCAGCATTTT.

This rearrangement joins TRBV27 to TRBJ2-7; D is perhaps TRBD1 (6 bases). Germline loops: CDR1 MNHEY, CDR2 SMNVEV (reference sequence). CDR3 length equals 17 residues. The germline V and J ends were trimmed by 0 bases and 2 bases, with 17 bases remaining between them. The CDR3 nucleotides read TGTGCCAGCAGTTTATCGGGGCAGGGGTCGACTACCTACGAGCAGTACTTC. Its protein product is CASSLSGQGSTTYEQYF.

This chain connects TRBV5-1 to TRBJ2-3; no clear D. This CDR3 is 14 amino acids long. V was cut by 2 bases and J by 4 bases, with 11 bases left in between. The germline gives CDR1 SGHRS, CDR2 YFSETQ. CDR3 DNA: TGCGCCAGCAGCTTTTGGGTTGGCGCAGATACGCAGTATTTT. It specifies CASSFWVGADTQYF.

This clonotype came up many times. This chain's CDR3 is CSVTQHSGNTIYF. In DNA, the CDR3 is TGCAGCGTTACACAGCACTCTGGAAACACCATATATTTT. The chain combines TRBV29-1 with TRBJ1-3; D unclear. Germline CDR1 SQVTM, CDR2 ANQGSEA. V was pared by 5 bases and J by 0 bases, with 8 bases between. The CDR3 totals 13 residues.

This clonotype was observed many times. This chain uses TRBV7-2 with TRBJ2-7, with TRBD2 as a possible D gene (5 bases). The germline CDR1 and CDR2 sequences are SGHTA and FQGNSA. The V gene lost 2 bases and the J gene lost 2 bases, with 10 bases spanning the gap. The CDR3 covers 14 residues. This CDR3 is CASSLSSAAYEQYF. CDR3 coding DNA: TGTGCCAGCAGCTTAAGTAGCGCCGCCTACGAGCAGTACTTC.

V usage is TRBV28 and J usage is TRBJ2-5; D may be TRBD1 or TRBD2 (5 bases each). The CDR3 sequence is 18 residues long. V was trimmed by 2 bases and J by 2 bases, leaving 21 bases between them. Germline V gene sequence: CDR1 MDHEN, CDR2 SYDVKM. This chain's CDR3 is CASSLLGQGLRGQETQYF. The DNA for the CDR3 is TGTGCCAGCAGTTTACTTGGTCAGGGTCTGAGGGGACAAGAGACCCAGTACTTC. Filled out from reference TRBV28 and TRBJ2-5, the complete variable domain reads DVKVTQSSRYLVKRTGEKVFLECVQDMDHENMFWYRQDPGLGLRLIYFSYDVKMKEKGDIPEGYSVSREKKERFSLILESASTNQTSMYLCASSLLGQGLRGQETQYFGPGTRLLVL.

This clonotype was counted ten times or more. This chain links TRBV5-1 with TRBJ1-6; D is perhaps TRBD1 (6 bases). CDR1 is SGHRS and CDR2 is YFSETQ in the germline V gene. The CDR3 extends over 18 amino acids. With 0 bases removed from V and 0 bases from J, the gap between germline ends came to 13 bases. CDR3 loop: CASSLDQGTGSYNSPLHF. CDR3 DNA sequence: TGCGCCAGCAGCTTGGATCAGGGGACGGGCTCCTATAATTCACCCCTCCACTTT.

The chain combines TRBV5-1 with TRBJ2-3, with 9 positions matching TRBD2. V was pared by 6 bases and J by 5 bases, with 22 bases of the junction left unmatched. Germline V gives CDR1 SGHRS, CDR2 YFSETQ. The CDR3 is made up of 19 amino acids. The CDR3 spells CASTRNGVAGVGLGDTQYF. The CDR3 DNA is TGCGCCAGCACCCGGAACGGCGTAGCGGGAGTTGGTTTGGGAGATACGCAGTATTTT.

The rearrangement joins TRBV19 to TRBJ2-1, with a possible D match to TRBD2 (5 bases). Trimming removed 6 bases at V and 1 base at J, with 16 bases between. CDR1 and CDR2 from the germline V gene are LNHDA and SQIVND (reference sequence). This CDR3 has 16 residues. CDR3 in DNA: TGTGCCAGTAGGGGCCCGGGGAGAGGGTCCTACAATGAGCAGTTCTTC. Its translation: CASRGPGRGSYNEQFF.

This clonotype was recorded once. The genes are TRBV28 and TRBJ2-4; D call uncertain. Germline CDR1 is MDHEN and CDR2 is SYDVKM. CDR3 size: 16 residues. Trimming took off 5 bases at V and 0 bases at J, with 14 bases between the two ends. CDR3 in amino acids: CASSPEVDVAKNIQYF. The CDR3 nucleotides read TGTGCCAGCAGTCCAGAGGTGGACGTAGCCAAAAACATTCAGTACTTC. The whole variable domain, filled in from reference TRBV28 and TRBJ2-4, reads DVKVTQSSRYLVKRTGEKVFLECVQDMDHENMFWYRQDPGLGLRLIYFSYDVKMKEKGDIPEGYSVSREKKERFSLILESASTNQTSMYLCASSPEVDVAKNIQYFGAGTRLSVL.

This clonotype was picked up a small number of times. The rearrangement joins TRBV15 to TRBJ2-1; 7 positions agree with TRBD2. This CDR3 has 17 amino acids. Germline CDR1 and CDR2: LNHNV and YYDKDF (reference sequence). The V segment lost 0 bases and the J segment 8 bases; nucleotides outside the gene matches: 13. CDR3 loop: CATSRDLWSGEEDEQFF. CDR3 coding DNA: TGTGCCACCAGCAGAGATCTCTGGAGCGGGGAGGAGGATGAGCAGTTCTTC.

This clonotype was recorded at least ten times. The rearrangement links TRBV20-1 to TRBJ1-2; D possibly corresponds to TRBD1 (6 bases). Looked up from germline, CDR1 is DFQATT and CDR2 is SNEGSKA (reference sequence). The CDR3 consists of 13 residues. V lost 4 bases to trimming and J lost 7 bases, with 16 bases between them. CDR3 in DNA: TGCAGTGCTATCGGCAGGGGAAGGGGTGGCTACACCTTC. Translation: CSAIGRGRGGYTF.

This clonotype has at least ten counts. The CDR3 bases are TGTGCCAGCAGCGGCGAGTCGGGGACTTTAAATGAGCAGTTCTTC. Amino acids: CASSGESGTLNEQFF. This sequence joins TRBV9 and TRBJ2-1; TRBD2 is a possible D gene (6 bases). Per the germline V gene, CDR1 is SGDLS and CDR2 is YYNGEE. CDR3 size: 15 residues. The ends were cut back, 3 bases at V and 7 bases at J, with 17 bases in the middle.

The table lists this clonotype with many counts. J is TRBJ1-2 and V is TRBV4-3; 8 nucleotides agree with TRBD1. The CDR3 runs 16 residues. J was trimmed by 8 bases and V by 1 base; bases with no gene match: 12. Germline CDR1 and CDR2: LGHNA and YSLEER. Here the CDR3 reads CASSQVGPGGTVGYTF. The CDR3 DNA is TGCGCCAGCAGCCAAGTGGGTCCAGGGGGCACGGTCGGCTACACCTTC.

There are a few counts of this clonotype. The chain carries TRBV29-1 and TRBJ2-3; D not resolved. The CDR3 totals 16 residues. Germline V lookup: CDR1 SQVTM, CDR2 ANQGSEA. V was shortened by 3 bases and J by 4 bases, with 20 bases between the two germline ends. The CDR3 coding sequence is TGCAGCGTTGAGTTGTCGTTCGAAGAGTCCCCAGATACGCAGTATTTT. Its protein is CSVELSFEESPDTQYF.

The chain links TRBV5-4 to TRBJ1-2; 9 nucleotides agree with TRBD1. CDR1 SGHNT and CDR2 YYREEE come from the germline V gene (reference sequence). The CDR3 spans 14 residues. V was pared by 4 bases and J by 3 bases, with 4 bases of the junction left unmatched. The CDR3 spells CASSQRTGDYGYTF. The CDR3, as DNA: TGTGCCAGCAGCCAGCGGACAGGGGACTATGGCTACACCTTC.

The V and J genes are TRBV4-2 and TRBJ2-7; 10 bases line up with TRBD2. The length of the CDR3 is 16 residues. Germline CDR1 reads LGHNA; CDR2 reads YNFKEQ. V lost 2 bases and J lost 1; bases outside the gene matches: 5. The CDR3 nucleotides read TGTGCCAGCAGCCAAACTAGCGGGAAGGGGTCCTACGAGCAGTACTTC. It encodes CASSQTSGKGSYEQYF.

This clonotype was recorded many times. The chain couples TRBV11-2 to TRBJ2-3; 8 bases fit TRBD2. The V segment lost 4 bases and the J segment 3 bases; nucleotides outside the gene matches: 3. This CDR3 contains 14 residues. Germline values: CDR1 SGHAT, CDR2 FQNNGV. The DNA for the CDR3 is TGTGCCAGCAGCTCGGGACTAGATACAGATACGCAGTATTTT. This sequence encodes CASSSGLDTDTQYF.

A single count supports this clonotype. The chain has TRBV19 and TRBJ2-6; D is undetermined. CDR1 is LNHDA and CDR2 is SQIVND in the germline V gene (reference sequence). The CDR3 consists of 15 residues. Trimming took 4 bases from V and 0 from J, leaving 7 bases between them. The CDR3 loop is CASSTMGSGANVLTF. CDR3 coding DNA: TGTGCCAGTAGTACTATGGGCTCTGGGGCCAACGTCCTGACTTTC.

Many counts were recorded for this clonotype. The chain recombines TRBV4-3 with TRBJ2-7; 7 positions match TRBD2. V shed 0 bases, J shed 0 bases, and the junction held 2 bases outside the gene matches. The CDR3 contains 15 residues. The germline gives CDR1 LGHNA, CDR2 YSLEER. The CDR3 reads CASSQDSGGSYEQYF. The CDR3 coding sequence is TGCGCCAGCAGCCAAGACTCGGGGGGCTCCTACGAGCAGTACTTC.

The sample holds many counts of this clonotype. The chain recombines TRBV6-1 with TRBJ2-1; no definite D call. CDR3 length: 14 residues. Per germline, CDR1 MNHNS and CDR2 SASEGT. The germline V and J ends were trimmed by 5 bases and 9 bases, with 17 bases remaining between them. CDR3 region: CASSPTRSMTEQFF. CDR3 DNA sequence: TGTGCCAGCAGTCCCACCCGCAGCATGACTGAGCAGTTCTTC.

Written as DNA, the CDR3 is TGTGCCAGCAGCTATGAGAAAAATGAGCAGTTCTTC. Amino acid sequence: CASSYEKNEQFF. The genes are TRBV3-1 and TRBJ2-1; D is unclear. CDR3 size: 12 residues. V was cut by 5 bases and J by 7 bases, with 9 bases left in between. The germline V gene encodes CDR1 LGHDT and CDR2 YNNKEL (reference sequence).

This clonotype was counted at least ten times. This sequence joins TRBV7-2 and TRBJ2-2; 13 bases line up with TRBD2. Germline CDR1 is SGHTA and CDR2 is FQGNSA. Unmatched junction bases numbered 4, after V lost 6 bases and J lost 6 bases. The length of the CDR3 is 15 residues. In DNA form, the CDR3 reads TGTGCCAGCAGGCGGACTAGCGGGGGCCCCGGGGAGCTGTTTTTT. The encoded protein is CASRRTSGGPGELFF.

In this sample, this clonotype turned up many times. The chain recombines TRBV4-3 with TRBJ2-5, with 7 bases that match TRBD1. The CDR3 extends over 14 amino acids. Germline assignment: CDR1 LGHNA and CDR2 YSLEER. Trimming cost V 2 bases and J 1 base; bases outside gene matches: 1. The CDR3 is CASSQYRGQETQYF. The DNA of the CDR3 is TGCGCCAGCAGCCAATACAGGGGCCAAGAGACCCAGTACTTC.

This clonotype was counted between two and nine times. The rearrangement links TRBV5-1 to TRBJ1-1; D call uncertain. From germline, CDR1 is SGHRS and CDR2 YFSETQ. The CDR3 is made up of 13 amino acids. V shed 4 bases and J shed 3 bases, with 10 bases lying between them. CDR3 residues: CASSLESDTEAFF. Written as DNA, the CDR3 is TGCGCCAGCAGCCTAGAGTCGGACACTGAAGCTTTCTTT.

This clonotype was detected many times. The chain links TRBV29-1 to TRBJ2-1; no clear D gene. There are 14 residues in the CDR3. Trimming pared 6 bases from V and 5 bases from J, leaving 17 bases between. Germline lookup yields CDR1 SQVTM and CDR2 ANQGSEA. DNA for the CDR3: TGCAGCGTCCACACGCACGCTGCGGACAATGAGCAGTTCTTC. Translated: CSVHTHAADNEQFF.

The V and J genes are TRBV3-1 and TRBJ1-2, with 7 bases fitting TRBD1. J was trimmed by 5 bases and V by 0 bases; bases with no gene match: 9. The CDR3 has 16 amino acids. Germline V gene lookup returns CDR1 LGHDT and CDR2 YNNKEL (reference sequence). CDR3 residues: CASSQDRQGVAYGYTF. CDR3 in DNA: TGTGCCAGCAGCCAAGATAGGCAGGGGGTGGCTTATGGCTACACCTTC.

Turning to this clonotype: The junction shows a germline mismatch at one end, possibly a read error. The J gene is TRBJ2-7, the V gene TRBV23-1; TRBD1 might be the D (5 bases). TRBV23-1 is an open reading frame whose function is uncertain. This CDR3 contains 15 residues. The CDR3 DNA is TGCGCCAGCTGTCAACCGGACATAGGTTGGGACGAGCAGTACTTC. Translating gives CASCQPDIGWDEQYF.